This passage covers 13 T cell receptor beta chains from one sample sequenced in a study of T cells after posttransplantation cyclophosphamide. The naive gate required viable CD3+CD4+ or CD3+CD8+ cells with CCR7+CD45RA+CD45RO-CD95-CD27+CD28+ phenotype. Here immunoSEQ multiplex PCR was the method, and the copy in TCRdb shows in-frame clones only, minus some. The repertoire consists of some 9,400 clones, with 95% to 98% occurring once and the leading ten covering 0.25%. The sequenced material came from naive CD4+ T cells sorted from PBMCs. These receptors were collected from a woman aged 55-70 years in good health, CMV-negative, and a related stem cell transplant donor.

The J gene is TRBJ1-2, the V gene TRBV28; a weak D match, TRBD1 (5 bases). This CDR3 contains 11 residues. Per germline, CDR1 MDHEN and CDR2 SYDVKM. Trimming left V 11 bases short and J 8 bases short, with 15 bases between. The CDR3 here is CARGTGGGYTF. As DNA, the CDR3 is TGTGCCCGCGGGACCGGTGGGGGCTACACCTTC.

The rearrangement joins TRBV4-1 to TRBJ1-2, with 8 bases fitting TRBD1. With 0 bases clipped from V and 8 bases from J, the junction kept 8 bases outside the gene matches. This CDR3 spans 15 amino acids. Germline loops: CDR1 MGHRA, CDR2 YSYEKL. The DNA of the CDR3 is TGCGCCAGCAGCCAAGAGCAGGGGGCCTTTGAGGGCTACACCTTC. Its translation: CASSQEQGAFEGYTF.

This rearrangement joins TRBV5-4 to TRBJ1-5, with TRBD1 matching over 7 bases. From germline, CDR1 is SGHNT and CDR2 YYREEE (reference sequence). The V segment lost 4 bases and the J segment 2 bases; nucleotides outside the gene matches: 3. The CDR3 has 14 amino acids. The CDR3 coding sequence is TGTGCCAGCAGCGCGCAGGGGGGCAATCAGCCCCAGCATTTT. Translation gives CASSAQGGNQPQHF. Drawing the rest from reference TRBV5-4 and TRBJ1-5, the complete variable domain is ETGVTQSPTHLIKTRGQQVTLRCSSQSGHNTVSWYQQALGQGPQFIFQYYREEENGRGNFPPRFSGLQFPNYSSELNVNALELDDSALYLCASSAQGGNQPQHFGDGTRLSIL.

The chain recombines TRBV6-5 with TRBJ1-3, with D possibly TRBD1 on 6 matching bases. Germline V lookup: CDR1 MNHEY, CDR2 SVGAGI. CDR3 length: 15 residues. V gave up 4 bases and J gave up 0 bases, with 10 bases separating them. The DNA of the CDR3 is TGTGCCAGCAGTTCCACAGGGAGCTCTGGAAACACCATATATTTT. This sequence encodes CASSSTGSSGNTIYF.

This chain joins TRBV7-8 and TRBJ2-3, with 10 bases that match TRBD2. Germline values: CDR1 SGHVS, CDR2 FQNEAQ. The CDR3 extends over 11 amino acids. After removal of 4 bases from V and 13 bases from J, the junction contained 2 bases not matched to a gene. The CDR3 DNA reads as TGTGCCAGCAGCTCCGGGACTAGCGAGTATTTT. Protein: CASSSGTSEYF.

The chain employs TRBV15 and TRBJ1-4; D might be TRBD1 (6 bases). This CDR3 spans 14 amino acids. V was shortened by 4 bases and J by 7 bases, with 13 bases between the two germline ends. Germline CDR1 and CDR2: LNHNV and YYDKDF (reference sequence). As DNA, the CDR3 is TGTGCCACCAGCATACCAGGGGTGATTGAAAAACTGTTTTTT. This gives the protein CATSIPGVIEKLFF.

This clone has only one observation. V and J are TRBV19 and TRBJ2-7; 15 nucleotides match TRBD2. This CDR3 comprises 18 residues. Looked up from germline, CDR1 is LNHDA and CDR2 is SQIVND (reference sequence). Trimming at V came to 4 bases and at J to 5 bases, leaving 12 bases not matched to a gene. CDR3 protein: CASSNGLAGGPIRDEQYF. In nucleotides, the CDR3 is TGTGCCAGTAGTAACGGACTAGCGGGAGGGCCTATTCGGGACGAGCAGTACTTC.

The rearrangement uses TRBV28 and TRBJ1-5; 10 nucleotides match TRBD1. Germline trimming cut 5 bases from V and 3 bases from J; bases unmatched to any gene: 19. CDR1 and CDR2 from the germline V gene are MDHEN and SYDVKM. This CDR3 has 20 amino acids. This CDR3 is CASSPLRDRGNTVLNQPQHF. The CDR3 DNA follows: TGTGCCAGCAGTCCTCTCCGGGACAGGGGTAATACGGTCCTCAATCAGCCCCAGCATTTT.

This clone was counted a single time. J is TRBJ2-7 and V is TRBV6-1; possible D gene TRBD1, 6 bases. CDR1 and CDR2 from the germline V gene are MNHNS and SASEGT. The V end was cut by 4 bases, the J end by 1 base, with 11 bases between. The CDR3 runs to 14 residues. The CDR3 here is CASSGDIRSYEQYV. The CDR3, as DNA: TGTGCCAGCAGTGGGGACATCCGTTCCTACGAGCAGTACGTC.

J is TRBJ2-3 and V is TRBV15; 11 bases are shared with TRBD2. This CDR3 region has 15 residues. V was clipped by 2 bases and J by 4 bases; unmatched bases: 2. CDR1 LNHNV and CDR2 YYDKDF come from the germline V gene (reference sequence). CDR3 protein: CATSRPSGGSDTQYF. The DNA of the CDR3 is TGTGCCACCAGCAGACCTAGCGGGGGGTCAGATACGCAGTATTTT. Together with reference TRBV15 and TRBJ2-3, the CDR3 gives the full variable domain: DAMVIQNPRYQVTQFGKPVTLSCSQTLNHNVMYWYQQKSSQAPKLLFHYYDKDFNNEADTPDNFQSRRPNTSFCFLDIRSPGLGDTAMYLCATSRPSGGSDTQYFGPGTRLTVL.

The J gene is TRBJ2-7, the V gene TRBV4-2; possible D gene TRBD2, 5 bases. Germline-derived CDR1 and CDR2 are LGHNA and YNFKEQ. Deletions cut 3 bases from V and 3 bases from J, with 12 bases between. The CDR3 has 14 amino acids. The CDR3 sequence is CASSHQLRDYEQYF. DNA of the CDR3: TGTGCCAGCAGCCACCAACTCCGGGACTACGAGCAGTACTTC.

The chain has TRBV18 and TRBJ1-3; 7 bases align to TRBD1. J was trimmed by 0 bases and V by 3 bases; bases with no gene match: 11. The CDR3 covers 18 residues. In germline, CDR1 is KGHSH, CDR2 LQKENI. CDR3 sequence (DNA): TGTGCCAGCTCACCCTTACAAACAGGGGCGAGCTCTGGAAACACCATATATTTT. Its protein is CASSPLQTGASSGNTIYF.

The genes are TRBV19 and TRBJ2-1; a weak D match, TRBD2 (6 bases). The germline CDR1 and CDR2 sequences are LNHDA and SQIVND (reference sequence). The CDR3 is made up of 14 amino acids. Trimming left V 10 bases short and J 1 base short, with 14 bases between. CDR3 bases: TGTGCCACTCGAAAGGGACTTTCCTACAATGAGCAGTTCTTC. Amino acid sequence: CATRKGLSYNEQFF.